One and the same sample provided the 8 T cell receptor beta chains below, sequenced in a study of cytomegalovirus exposure and HLA in healthy donors. The PCR contained 60 Vbeta and 13 Jbeta primers. The method was immunoSEQ multiplex PCR; TCRdb's version includes in-frame clones alone and lacks a portion of them. The data hold around 280,000 clones, with about 90% observed a single time. Sequenced sample: PBMCs. The receptors derive from a woman in her late teens or twenties in good health and CMV-seronegative.

The chain joins TRBV10-3 to TRBJ1-2; possibly TRBD1 for D (5 bases). CDR3 size: 12 residues. Germline CDR1 ENHRY, CDR2 SYGVKD. V lost 7 bases, J lost 6 bases, and 12 bases lay in between. The CDR3 here is CAITGDDNGYTF. The CDR3 DNA follows: TGTGCCATCACGGGGGACGACAATGGCTACACCTTC.

This CDR3 is CASSESSGRGELFF. The CDR3 coding sequence is TGTGCCAGCAGCGAGAGTTCTGGAAGGGGTGAACTGTTTTTT. The gene calls are TRBV7-9 and TRBJ1-4; D is possibly TRBD1 (5 bases). Looked up from germline, CDR1 is SEHNR and CDR2 is FQNEAQ (reference sequence). The ends were cut back, 5 bases at V and 12 bases at J, with 19 bases in the middle. This CDR3 has 14 residues.

The rearrangement uses TRBV28 and TRBJ2-6; tentative D call: TRBD1 (5 bases). The CDR3 sequence is 17 residues long. Germline CDR1 and CDR2: MDHEN and SYDVKM. V lost 2 bases, J lost 2 bases, and 13 bases lay in between. CDR3: CASSLGAGNPGANVLTF. CDR3 in DNA: TGTGCCAGCAGTTTAGGGGCAGGGAACCCTGGGGCCAACGTCCTGACTTTC.

The chain employs TRBV11-3 and TRBJ2-2, with 9 bases matching TRBD1. The CDR3 length is 14 residues. Per germline, CDR1 SGHNT and CDR2 YENEEA. The V segment lost 5 bases and the J segment 6 bases; nucleotides outside the gene matches: 4. CDR3 DNA: TGTGCCAGCAGCCCTCGGACAGGGGCCGGGGAGCTGTTTTTT. It translates to CASSPRTGAGELFF. Combining the CDR3 with reference TRBV11-3 and TRBJ2-2 gives the whole variable domain EAGVVQSPRYKIIEKKQPVAFWCNPISGHNTLYWYLQNLGQGPELLIRYENEEAVDDSQLPKDRFSAERLKGVDSTLKIQPAELGDSAVYLCASSPRTGAGELFFGEGSRLTVL.

This clone occurred once. V and J are TRBV7-9 and TRBJ1-6, with 9 bases identical to TRBD1. The CDR3 runs 16 residues. V gave up 3 bases and J gave up 9 bases; unmatched junction bases: 9. Germline V gene data show CDR1 as SEHNR and CDR2 as FQNEAQ (reference sequence). The chain's CDR3 is CASSLEGQGRSSPLHF. The CDR3 DNA follows: TGTGCCAGCAGCTTGGAGGGACAGGGCAGAAGTTCACCCCTCCACTTT.

The CDR3 sequence is CASRLSGGAYNEQFF. The CDR3 DNA reads TGTGCCAGCAGACTTAGCGGGGGGGCCTACAATGAGCAGTTCTTC. The rearrangement joins TRBV6-6 to TRBJ2-1; 11 bases align to TRBD2. The CDR3 contains 15 residues. Losses at the gene ends were 6 bases for V and 2 bases for J; bases not matched to a gene: 3. Per the germline V gene, CDR1 is MNHNY and CDR2 is SVGAGI (reference sequence).

The genes are TRBV2 and TRBJ2-7; 10 nucleotides match TRBD1. CDR1 is SNHLY and CDR2 is FYNNEI in the germline V gene. This CDR3 spans 13 amino acids. V shed 4 bases, J shed 9 bases, and the junction held 6 bases outside the gene matches. CDR3 sequence (DNA): TGTGCCAGCAGTGGGGACAGGGGATTCGCGCAGTACTTC. It codes for CASSGDRGFAQYF.

This clone showed up just once. The V and J genes are TRBV5-1 and TRBJ1-4; a weak D match, TRBD1 (5 bases). V lost 4 bases and J lost 6, with 19 bases in between. Germline-derived CDR1 and CDR2 are SGHRS and YFSETQ. The CDR3 spans 16 residues. CDR3 DNA sequence: TGCGCCAGCAGCCGGACCAGGGCCCGAATTGATGAAAAACTGTTTTTT. Translating it yields CASSRTRARIDEKLFF.